The rows below give T cell receptor beta chains drawn from one sample of a study of T cell repertoires in cytomegalovirus infection. TCRdb reprocessed the reads via MiXCR and lists one record per CDR3 protein. The sample has 95,000 to 150,000 distinct CDR3 sequences, more than 30% seen once. What these receptors recognize is not known. The specimen was CD8+ T cells from cultured PBMCs, collected from culture after CMV antigen stimulation. Every receptor here comes from a human donor in good health (CMV status not recorded). Some clones in this sample may be carry-over from other donors' samples. Both conserved end residues are part of each CDR3. A D gene is named only where the DNA matches it firmly. Some rows have no size entry. The others give once, few or many, or a class for an expanded clone.

j_gene	d_gene	abundance	v_gene	CDR3aa	CDR3nt
TRBJ1-1	.	.	TRBV12-3/TRBV12-4	CTSTHDSWNTEAFF	TGTACCAGCACCCATGACAGCTGGAACACTGAAGCTTTCTTT
TRBJ1-5	TRBD1	.	TRBV20-1	CSARGRTGTGVQPQHF	TGCAGTGCTAGAGGGAGGACCGGGACAGGGGTTCAGCCCCAGCATTTT
TRBJ1-1	.	many	TRBV6-5	CASSYHVPSEAQGKNTEAFF	TGTGCCAGCAGTTACCACGTTCCGAGCGAAGCTCAAGGAAAGAACACTGAAGCTTTCTTT
TRBJ2-1	TRBD2	few	TRBV20-1	CSAGKGGLAGSYNEQFF	TGCAGTGCGGGGAAAGGTGGGCTAGCGGGGTCCTACAATGAGCAGTTCTTC
TRBJ1-5	.	.	TRBV4-1	CASSQVRDGNQPQHF	TGTGCCAGCAGCCAAGTTAGGGATGGCAATCAGCCCCAGCATTTT
TRBJ1-4	.	few	TRBV6-1	CASSEDGVKLFF	TGTGCCAGCAGTGAAGACGGGGTAAAACTGTTTTTT
TRBJ2-7	.	.	TRBV7-8	CASSVRGTSYEQYF	TGTGCCAGCAGCGTCAGGGGTACCTCCTACGAGCAGTACTTC
TRBJ2-3	TRBD1	.	TRBV4-1	CASSQPGQGVRTDTQYF	TGCGCCAGCAGCCAACCGGGACAGGGAGTTCGTACAGATACGCAGTATTTT
TRBJ1-2	TRBD1	.	TRBV12-3/TRBV12-4	CASSFRAGGTSDYGYTF	TGTGCCAGCAGTTTTCGGGCAGGGGGGACCTCTGACTATGGCTACACCTTC
TRBJ1-4	.	.	TRBV7-6	CASSLGPLGVSNEKLFF	TGTGCCAGCAGCTTAGGCCCTCTCGGGGTATCTAATGAAAAACTGTTTTTT
TRBJ2-7	TRBD1	.	TRBV7-6	CASSLLPGTDYEQYF	TGTGCCAGCAGCTTACTACCCGGGACAGACTACGAGCAGTACTTC
TRBJ2-1	.	.	TRBV7-2	CASNYNPSSYNEQFF	TGTGCCAGCAACTATAACCCCAGCTCCTACAATGAGCAGTTCTTC
TRBJ1-5	.	.	TRBV19	CASMEPGAGTVTNQPQHF	TGTGCCAGTATGGAGCCGGGGGCAGGTACCGTTACGAATCAGCCCCAGCATTTT
TRBJ2-3	.	many	TRBV7-8	CASSTPQWGTYSTDTQYF	TGTGCCAGCAGCACACCACAGTGGGGGACGTATAGCACAGATACGCAGTATTTT
TRBJ2-1	TRBD1	.	TRBV11-2	CASSLGQGRYNEQFF	TGTGCCAGCAGCTTAGGACAGGGCCGCTACAATGAGCAGTTCTTC
TRBJ2-3	.	many	TRBV28	CASSPGTTADTQYF	TGTGCCAGCAGTCCCGGGACCACCGCAGATACGCAGTATTTT
TRBJ1-1	TRBD1	few	TRBV12-5	CASGPGTANTEAFF	TGTGCTAGTGGTCCAGGGACAGCGAACACTGAAGCTTTCTTT
TRBJ2-7	.	few	TRBV6-1	CASSMGLTPSYEQYF	TGTGCCAGCAGTATGGGACTCACACCCTCCTACGAGCAGTACTTC
TRBJ2-7	.	many	TRBV27	CASSPQVVDEQYF	TGTGCCAGCAGTCCCCAGGTGGTCGACGAGCAGTACTTC
TRBJ1-5	.	few	TRBV5-6	CASSLGGGWPVNQPQHF	TGTGCCAGCAGCTTGGGTGGAGGTTGGCCCGTCAATCAGCCCCAGCATTTT
TRBJ1-1	.	few	TRBV27	CASTDGQYTEAFF	TGTGCCAGCACAGACGGCCAATACACTGAAGCTTTCTTT
TRBJ2-7	TRBD1	.	TRBV7-8	CASSLEGQGAREQYF	TGTGCCAGCAGCTTAGAGGGACAGGGGGCACGGGAGCAGTACTTC
TRBJ1-1	TRBD1	many	TRBV7-8	CASSLEAGGVFTEAFF	TGTGCCAGCAGCTTAGAGGCAGGGGGCGTGTTTACTGAAGCTTTCTTT
TRBJ2-7	TRBD1	.	TRBV6-8	CASSTGANSYEQYF	TGTGCCAGCAGTACAGGGGCGAACTCCTACGAGCAGTACTTC
TRBJ1-1	.	.	TRBV11-2	CASSLDLLTPMNTEAFF	TGTGCCAGCAGCTTAGATCTGTTAACCCCCATGAACACTGAAGCTTTCTTT
TRBJ1-4	.	many	TRBV7-8	CASSAPLEKLFF	TGTGCCAGCAGCGCGCCCCTTGAAAAACTGTTTTTT
TRBJ2-5	.	.	TRBV14	CASSQNLGHQETQYF	TGTGCCAGCAGCCAAAACTTAGGCCACCAAGAGACCCAGTACTTC
TRBJ2-4	.	once	TRBV20-1	CSAMTPEKDIQYF	TGCAGTGCTATGACACCTGAAAAGGACATTCAGTACTTC
TRBJ1-1	.	many	TRBV6-5	CASSYSTTGNTEAFF	TGTGCCAGCAGTTACTCTACTACAGGGAACACTGAAGCTTTCTTT
TRBJ2-3	TRBD1	.	TRBV6-1	CASSGRQGMADTQYF	TGTGCCAGCAGTGGTAGACAGGGGATGGCAGATACGCAGTATTTT
TRBJ1-1	.	.	TRBV19	CASSRGYTEAFF	TGTGCCAGTTCCCGGGGCTACACTGAAGCTTTCTTT